These T cell receptor beta chains were read from a single sample in a study of blood T cell repertoires in COVID-19. Profiled with immunoSEQ multiplex PCR; TCRdb holds only in-frame clones, not every one. Here the sample spans 200,000 to 250,000 clones, about 84% being singletons. What was sequenced was PBMCs or T cells enriched from blood (not recorded which). The receptor source for this set is a man in his thirties or forties with acute COVID-19. CDR3s leave out the opening cysteine and the closing phenylalanine or tryptophan.

TRBV11-2	TRBJ1-5	ASSLALQGNQPQH
TRBV7-9	TRBJ2-1	ASSLPGTGPAYNEQF
TRBV24-1	TRBJ1-5	ATSLAGQPQH
TRBV18	TRBJ1-3	ASSPPGQGNMRNTIY
TRBV29-1	TRBJ2-7	SVTTGVGYEQY
TRBV14	TRBJ1-2	ASSRVEGGYGYT
TRBV14	TRBJ1-5	ASSQGPGGNQPQH
TRBV2	TRBJ2-2	ASSPTGFTNTGELF
TRBV2	TRBJ2-7	ASMGATPSYEQY
TRBV5-1	TRBJ1-5	ASSLGQGDWSNQPQH
TRBV9	TRBJ2-3	ASSPRTSGTDTQY
TRBV6-5	TRBJ2-1	ASTPGLAVSRQF
TRBV30	TRBJ1-5	AWSPKGGARVGQPQH
TRBV6-5	TRBJ2-2	ASPRIGELF
TRBV5-1	TRBJ2-1	ASSLESGVNNEQF
TRBV5-6	TRBJ1-2	ASSLEQLGYGYT
TRBV5-1	TRBJ2-3	ASRPGTYSTDTQY
TRBV7-3	TRBJ2-2	ASSLKSGANTGELF
TRBV29-1	TRBJ2-3	SVEERGLPTDTQY
TRBV29-1	TRBJ2-5	SVERLEQETQY
TRBV7-9	TRBJ1-1	ASSLGTGLGTEAF
TRBV3-1/TRBV3-2	TRBJ1-1	ASSQVTGVNTEAF
TRBV27	TRBJ1-6	ASSGIGTGGSPLH
TRBV5-1	TRBJ2-7	ASRTTGGHEQY
TRBV5-1	TRBJ1-3	ASTPSGGGGNTIY
TRBV11-1	TRBJ2-7	ASSPWAGQQYEQY
TRBV12-3/TRBV12-4	TRBJ1-1	ASSFNRNTEAF
TRBV2	TRBJ2-3	ASLFLATDTQY
TRBV5-6	TRBJ1-2	ASSPLREGAGNYGYT
TRBV20-1	TRBJ1-5	SASSGTSNQPQH
TRBV24-1	TRBJ1-6	ATSDPGQGVAPLH
TRBV7-9	TRBJ2-2	ASSTGGLTGELF
TRBV9	TRBJ2-3	ASSTSGGVDTQY